A selection of T cell receptor beta chains follows, all from one sample in a study of tumor-infiltrating lymphocytes in primary liver carcinoma. Using its own MiXCR run on the multiplex PCR reads, TCRdb lists one record per CDR3 protein. The table includes roughly 100,000 distinct CDR3 sequences, roughly 80% detected once. Sequencing was performed on liver tumor tissue from sampling region 3. The receptors were sampled from a man between 40 and 49 years old with primary liver carcinoma and hepatitis B virus infection. Both conserved end residues are part of each CDR3. The D gene is left open where the match is weak. Some rows mark clone size as missing; the rest say once, few, many or name a class of expanded clone.

D gene: .
clone size: .
J gene: TRBJ2-2
V gene: TRBV30
CDR3 protein: CAWTPSVNAGELFF
CDR3 DNA: TGTGCCTGGACCCCTAGCGTGAACGCCGGGGAGCTGTTTTTT

D gene: TRBD2
clone size: .
J gene: TRBJ2-7
V gene: TRBV6-2/TRBV6-3
CDR3 protein: CASSSGRDYEHQF
CDR3 DNA: TGTGCCAGCAGCTCAGGGAGGGACTACGAGCACCAGTTC

D gene: .
clone size: .
J gene: TRBJ1-3
V gene: TRBV12-3/TRBV12-4
CDR3 protein: CASSLLGGNNIYF
CDR3 DNA: TGTGCCAGCAGTTTATTGGGCGGAAACAACATATATTTT

D gene: .
clone size: .
J gene: TRBJ1-1
V gene: TRBV5-1
CDR3 protein: CASSFTRSGDTEAFF
CDR3 DNA: TGCGCCAGCAGCTTTACCAGGTCAGGGGACACTGAAGCTTTCTTT

D gene: .
clone size: .
J gene: TRBJ1-1
V gene: TRBV5-6
CDR3 protein: CVSSLGEVDAGAFF
CDR3 DNA: TGTGTCAGCAGCTTGGGGGAGGTTGATGCAGGAGCTTTCTTT

D gene: .
clone size: once
J gene: TRBJ2-7
V gene: TRBV4-1
CDR3 protein: CASNQVGPKSYVQYF
CDR3 DNA: TGCGCCAGCAACCAAGTCGGGCCCAAGTCCTACGTGCAGTACTTC

D gene: TRBD1
clone size: .
J gene: TRBJ2-5
V gene: TRBV10-3
CDR3 protein: CAISEPGQSKTQHF
CDR3 DNA: TGTGCCATCAGTGAGCCGGGACAGTCAAAGACTCAGCACTTC

D gene: .
clone size: .
J gene: TRBJ1-5
V gene: TRBV7-9
CDR3 protein: CASSPQGGIKQPQHF
CDR3 DNA: TGTGCCAGCAGCCCCCAGGGAGGAATCAAACAGCCCCAGCATTTT

D gene: .
clone size: .
J gene: TRBJ2-3
V gene: TRBV7-8
CDR3 protein: CAGSFGDAVDTQYF
CDR3 DNA: TGTGCCGGCAGCTTTGGGGACGCTGTAGATACGCAGTATTTT

D gene: TRBD2
clone size: .
J gene: TRBJ2-7
V gene: TRBV20-1
CDR3 protein: CSASPTSGKYEQYF
CDR3 DNA: TGCAGTGCTAGCCCGACTAGCGGGAAATACGAGCAGTACTTC

D gene: .
clone size: .
J gene: TRBJ1-4
V gene: TRBV5-1
CDR3 protein: CASNPGATNEKLFF
CDR3 DNA: TGCGCCAGCAACCCAGGAGCAACTAATGAAAAACTGTTTTTT

D gene: .
clone size: medium-sized
J gene: TRBJ2-7
V gene: TRBV11-2
CDR3 protein: CASSLGLGRSYEQYF
CDR3 DNA: TGTGCCAGCAGCTTAGGACTAGGACGGTCCTACGAGCAGTACTTC

D gene: TRBD2
clone size: .
J gene: TRBJ2-1
V gene: TRBV29-1
CDR3 protein: CRVPSGSLEQFF
CDR3 DNA: TGCAGAGTCCCTAGCGGGAGTCTTGAACAGTTCTTC

D gene: .
clone size: .
J gene: TRBJ2-7
V gene: TRBV6-2/TRBV6-3
CDR3 protein: CASSIAEGLGEHYF
CDR3 DNA: TGTGCCAGCAGTATAGCGGAAGGACTCGGCGAGCACTACTTC

D gene: .
clone size: .
J gene: TRBJ1-5
V gene: TRBV29-1
CDR3 protein: CSVDKGPYSQPQHF
CDR3 DNA: TGCAGCGTTGATAAGGGACCCTACAGTCAGCCCCAGCATTTT

D gene: .
clone size: .
J gene: TRBJ2-1
V gene: TRBV7-9
CDR3 protein: CTTSLEGSRSEQFF
CDR3 DNA: TGTACCACCAGCTTAGAAGGTAGTCGGTCTGAGCAGTTCTTC

D gene: TRBD2
clone size: .
J gene: TRBJ2-5
V gene: TRBV12-3/TRBV12-4
CDR3 protein: CASRLSGVETHYF
CDR3 DNA: TGTGCCAGCCGTTTAAGCGGGGTAGAGACCCATTACTTC

D gene: TRBD1
clone size: once
J gene: TRBJ1-6
V gene: TRBV4-3
CDR3 protein: CASSRDLQGQGASYNSPLHF
CDR3 DNA: TGCGCCAGCAGCCGAGATCTCCAAGGGCAGGGGGCGTCCTATAATTCACCTCTCCACTTT

D gene: TRBD1
clone size: .
J gene: TRBJ1-2
V gene: TRBV6-5
CDR3 protein: CASSNSWDSYGYTF
CDR3 DNA: TGTGCCAGCAGTAACTCGTGGGACAGCTATGGCTACACTTTC

D gene: .
clone size: .
J gene: TRBJ2-2
V gene: TRBV7-2
CDR3 protein: CASTQIARELFF
CDR3 DNA: TGTGCCAGCACCCAAATCGCCAGGGAGCTGTTTTTT

D gene: .
clone size: .
J gene: TRBJ2-5
V gene: TRBV6-1
CDR3 protein: CASTPSWGSDETQYF
CDR3 DNA: TGTGCCAGCACCCCCTCTTGGGGGAGTGACGAGACCCAGTATTTC

D gene: .
clone size: .
J gene: TRBJ1-1
V gene: TRBV29-1
CDR3 protein: CSIEDGRANTEAFF
CDR3 DNA: TGCAGCATTGAAGATGGGAGAGCCAACACTGAAGCTTTCTTT

D gene: TRBD1
clone size: many
J gene: TRBJ1-1
V gene: TRBV29-1
CDR3 protein: CSIGQGLGNTEAFF
CDR3 DNA: TGCAGCATAGGACAGGGGTTGGGGAACACTGAAGCTTTCTTT

D gene: .
clone size: .
J gene: TRBJ2-6
V gene: TRBV11-2
CDR3 protein: CATQRPRSGASVLTF
CDR3 DNA: TGTGCCACCCAGCGGCCGCGCTCTGGGGCCAGCGTTCTGACCTTC

D gene: .
clone size: medium-sized
J gene: TRBJ2-3
V gene: TRBV29-1
CDR3 protein: CSVKGRTPTDTQYF
CDR3 DNA: TGCAGCGTAAAGGGTAGAACCCCCACAGATACGCAGTATTTT

D gene: .
clone size: .
J gene: TRBJ2-2
V gene: TRBV29-1
CDR3 protein: CSVSEGSGELFF
CDR3 DNA: TGCAGCGTGTCTGAGGGGAGTGGGGAGCTTTTTTTT

D gene: .
clone size: .
J gene: TRBJ2-3
V gene: TRBV6-5
CDR3 protein: CASSSSTGSVRLYF
CDR3 DNA: TGTGCCAGCAGTTCCTCCACGGGCTCCGTAAGGCTGTATTTT

D gene: .
clone size: medium-sized
J gene: TRBJ2-7
V gene: TRBV11-1
CDR3 protein: CASSPDSYEQYF
CDR3 DNA: TGTGCCAGCAGCCCCGACAGCTACGAGCAGTACTTC